These 25 T cell receptor beta chains were sequenced from one sample in a study of CD8+CD57+ T cells in acquired aplastic anemia. The use of genomic DNA as template underpinned the TCR beta VDJ and CDR3 profiling. Each CDR3 protein is one row after TCRdb ran MiXCR on the reads. The sample gives around 190,000 distinct CDR3 sequences, over 55% of which show up once; about 31% is in the top ten. Source material: sorted CD4+, CD8+, or CD8+CD57+ T cells (not recorded which) from PBMCs. These receptors came from a human donor in good health.

The V gene is TRBV19, the J gene TRBJ2-7; D unresolved. This CDR3 contains 16 residues. CDR1 LNHDA and CDR2 SQIVND come from the germline V gene (reference sequence). V was clipped by 9 bases and J by 1 base, with 22 bases between them. The CDR3 DNA reads as TGTGCCAGCAGTCCTCAGGTGGCAGTAGATTCCTACGAGCAGTACTTC. Its protein is CASSPQVAVDSYEQYF.

The rearrangement links TRBV7-2 to TRBJ2-5; D may be TRBD1 (6 bases). Germline V gene lookup returns CDR1 SGHTA and CDR2 FQGNSA. This CDR3 is built from 13 residues. V was trimmed by 4 bases and J by 4 bases, leaving 10 bases between them. The CDR3 protein is CASSSQGPETQYF. In DNA, the CDR3 is TGTGCCAGCAGCTCACAGGGTCCAGAGACCCAGTACTTC.

The chain employs TRBV7-3 and TRBJ2-2, with D hard to call. Germline loops: CDR1 SGHTA, CDR2 FQGTGA. This CDR3 has 12 residues. Deletions cut 1 base from V and 7 bases from J, with 4 bases between. The CDR3 region is CASSLNGGELFF. The CDR3 DNA reads TGTGCCAGCAGCTTAAATGGCGGGGAGCTGTTTTTT.

This clonotype was observed at least ten times. CDR3 coding DNA: TGTGCCAGCAGTGAGGGTCAGCCCCAGCATTTT. This codes for CASSEGQPQHF. This chain connects TRBV6-5 to TRBJ1-5; D is ambiguous. The CDR3 is 11 residues long. Germline V gene sequence: CDR1 MNHEY, CDR2 SVGAGI. Trimming pared 5 bases from V and 6 bases from J, leaving 5 bases between.

This clonotype was seen repeatedly, ten times or more. V gene TRBV4-1 combines with J gene TRBJ2-7, with D perhaps assigned TRBD1 or TRBD2 (5 bases each). With 3 bases removed from V and 2 bases from J, the gap between germline ends came to 8 bases. The CDR3 length is 13 residues. Germline V gives CDR1 MGHRA, CDR2 YSYEKL. In DNA, the CDR3 is TGCGCCAGCAGCCAGGGGGTGGCCTACGAGCAGTACTTC. Protein: CASSQGVAYEQYF.

The rearrangement joins TRBV25-1 to TRBJ2-1; 7 bases line up with TRBD1. The CDR3 has 15 residues. In germline, CDR1 is MGHDK, CDR2 SYGVNS. After removal of 3 bases from V and 6 bases from J, the junction contained 8 bases not matched to a gene. DNA for the CDR3: TGTGCCAGCAGTGACAACCGGGACAGAGGCAATGAGCAGTTCTTC. Its protein is CASSDNRDRGNEQFF.

At least ten counts were recorded for this clonotype. The chain employs TRBV27 and TRBJ1-2; TRBD1 is a possible D gene (5 bases). Germline CDR1 reads MNHEY; CDR2 reads SMNVEV (reference sequence). CDR3 length: 12 amino acids. V lost 2 bases, J lost 6 bases, and 7 bases lay in between. CDR3 sequence: CASSLGGDGYTF. CDR3 nucleotides: TGTGCCAGCAGTTTAGGAGGGGATGGCTACACCTTC.

The CDR3 region has the DNA TGTGCCAGCAGACCACGACTAGCGGGGACCTACGAGCAGTACTTC. It codes for CASRPRLAGTYEQYF. The rearrangement uses TRBV6-5 and TRBJ2-7; 11 nucleotides align to TRBD2. Germline CDR1 and CDR2: MNHEY and SVGAGI. This CDR3 has 15 amino acids. Germline trimming cut 6 bases from V and 2 bases from J; bases unmatched to any gene: 6.

Comments on this clonotype: At one end the junction does not follow the germline gene, possibly because of a read error. J is TRBJ1-5 and V is TRBV19; weak D call: TRBD1 (5 bases). This CDR3 is built from 15 residues. The germline V gene has CDR1 LNHDA and CDR2 SQIVND (reference sequence). The CDR3 nucleotides are TGTACCAGTGCTACACTGGGGGAAAGGAATCAGCCCCAGCATTTT. This encodes CTSATLGERNQPQHF. The full variable domain, in which reference TRBV19 and TRBJ1-5 provide the parts outside the CDR3, is DGGITQSPKYLFRKEGQNVTLSCEQNLNHDAMYWYRQDPGQGLRLIYYSQIVNDFQKGDIAEGYSVSREKKESFPLTVTSAQKNPTAFYLCTSATLGERNQPQHFGDGTRLSIL.

The CDR3 DNA reads TGTGCCAGCAATTTTCCGGGACAGGGGTACAATGAGCAGTTCTTC. Protein sequence: CASNFPGQGYNEQFF. The chain couples TRBV6-6 to TRBJ2-1; TRBD1 agrees at 10 bases. This CDR3 region has 15 residues. Germline V gene sequence: CDR1 MNHNY, CDR2 SVGAGI (reference sequence). V lost 7 bases, J lost 4 bases, and 7 bases stayed unmatched.

This sequence joins TRBV7-3 and TRBJ2-1, with 11 bases fitting TRBD2. Germline loops: CDR1 SGHTA, CDR2 FQGTGA. V lost 1 base and J lost 7; bases outside the gene matches: 6. CDR3 length: 16 residues. CDR3 DNA: TGTGCCAGCAGCTTAAGTTTAGCGGGAGGGGGGAATGAGCAGTTCTTC. Protein: CASSLSLAGGGNEQFF.

About this clonotype itself: The junction differs from germline at one of its ends, possibly a read error. J is TRBJ2-1 and V is TRBV7-9; D gene ambiguous. CDR1 and CDR2 (germline): SEHNR, FQNEAQ (reference sequence). The CDR3 sequence is 15 residues long. CDR3 residues: CASTLSLLAYNEQFF. DNA for the CDR3: TGTGCCAGCACCTTAAGTCTGTTGGCCTACAATGAGCAGTTCTTC.

The chain uses TRBV20-1 and TRBJ1-3, with D hard to call. The CDR3 extends over 14 amino acids. CDR1 is DFQATT and CDR2 is SNEGSKA in the germline V gene (reference sequence). Trimming removed 1 base at V and 0 bases at J, with 7 bases between. In nucleotides, the CDR3 is TGCAGTGCTAGAGCAGGTGGCTCTGGAAACACCATATATTTT. Its protein is CSARAGGSGNTIYF.

Of note for this clonotype: One end of the junction does not line up with germline, which may come from a read error. This rearrangement joins TRBV25-1 to TRBJ2-7; D is undetermined. This CDR3 has 14 amino acids. Germline V gene lookup returns CDR1 MGHDK and CDR2 SYGVNS. For the CDR3, the DNA is TGCGCCAGCAGCCAAGAAGGCCGAACCTACGAGCAGTACTTC. Protein sequence: CASSQEGRTYEQYF.

A word on this clonotype: One end of the junction varies from germline; a read error may be responsible. CDR3 loop: CVSSSGESYGYTF. The DNA for the CDR3 is TGTGTCAGCAGTTCCGGGGAGAGCTATGGCTACACCTTC. The genes are TRBV12-3 or TRBV12-4 and TRBJ1-2; D gene unclear. This CDR3 contains 13 residues.

About this clonotype: Relative to the germline gene, one junction end is altered; a read error may explain this. V gene TRBV29-1 combines with J gene TRBJ2-1; maybe TRBD1 (6 bases). The germline V gene encodes CDR1 SQVTM and CDR2 ANQGSEA. The CDR3 contains 19 residues. The DNA for the CDR3 is TGCAGCGTTGGAGAATGGGACATGGGGAAACAAAGCTCCTACAATGGGCAGTTCTTC. It encodes CSVGEWDMGKQSSYNGQFF.

This clonotype has just a few counts. This chain links TRBV7-2 with TRBJ2-7, with 7 positions matching TRBD1. V was pared by 1 base and J by 1 base, with 4 bases of the junction left unmatched. Germline CDR1 reads SGHTA; CDR2 reads FQGNSA. The CDR3 is 15 amino acids. The CDR3 region has the DNA TGTGCCAGCAGCTTAGGGTCAGGGGGATCCTACGAGCAGTACTTC. This codes for CASSLGSGGSYEQYF.

The chain is built from TRBV7-9 and TRBJ2-7; 9 positions agree with TRBD1. The J segment lost 2 bases and the V segment lost 5 bases, leaving 13 bases of the junction unmatched. The germline gives CDR1 SEHNR, CDR2 FQNEAQ (reference sequence). The CDR3 totals 17 residues. The CDR3 coding sequence is TGTGCCAGCAGCCCGAGCCCCGGGGACAGGGCAACCTACGAGCAGTACTTC. This sequence encodes CASSPSPGDRATYEQYF.

CDR3 loop: CASSLASSWSYNEQYF. DNA for the CDR3: TGTGCCAGCAGCTTAGCGTCGAGTTGGTCCTACAATGAGCAGTATTTT. This sequence joins TRBV7-2 and TRBJ2-3; D is unresolved. The germline V gene encodes CDR1 SGHTA and CDR2 FQGNSA. The CDR3 extends over 16 amino acids. V was shortened by 0 bases and J by 11 bases, with 21 bases between the two germline ends.

As for this clonotype: This CDR3 fails to terminate in the conserved phenylalanine or tryptophan, so it likely reflects a read error. This sequence joins TRBV7-9 and TRBJ2-7; a possible D gene is TRBD2 (6 bases). The CDR3 has 14 residues. Germline CDR1 SEHNR, CDR2 FQNEAQ (reference sequence). The ends were cut back, 5 bases at V and 7 bases at J, with 18 bases in the middle. The CDR3, as DNA: TGTGCCAGCAGCCGCGCGGAGGGTGGCAATGAGCAGTACATC. Translated, it gives CASSRAEGGNEQYI.

This clonotype was seen a single time. J is TRBJ2-5 and V is TRBV7-3; D is perhaps TRBD1 (6 bases). Trimming removed 2 bases from V and 1 base from J, with 14 bases in between. This CDR3 comprises 16 residues. The germline CDR1 and CDR2 sequences are SGHTA and FQGTGA. CDR3 nucleotide sequence: TGTGCCAGCAGCTTATCGCCGGGACAAGGCCAAGAGACCCAGTACTTC. It codes for CASSLSPGQGQETQYF.

This clonotype was recorded many times. The chain is built from TRBV9 and TRBJ1-3, with 9 bases aligning to TRBD1. Germline V gene sequence: CDR1 SGDLS, CDR2 YYNGEE. The CDR3 is 13 residues long. The trim removed 0 bases at V and 8 bases at J, leaving 0 bases unmatched. CDR3 DNA sequence: TGTGCCAGCAGCGTAGGACAGGGGGACACCATATATTTT. Protein: CASSVGQGDTIYF.

The chain employs TRBV5-1 and TRBJ2-1; perhaps TRBD1 as D (5 bases). The CDR3 extends over 15 amino acids. Between the trimmed V and J ends, which lost 0 bases and 5 bases, there was a span of 12 bases. CDR1 and CDR2 from the germline V gene are SGHRS and YFSETQ. For the CDR3, the DNA is TGCGCCAGCAGCTTGGGGGCAGGGATAAACAATGAGCAGTTCTTC. Translated, it gives CASSLGAGINNEQFF.

The chain has TRBV19 and TRBJ1-6, with D uncertain. Germline V gene lookup returns CDR1 LNHDA and CDR2 SQIVND (reference sequence). This CDR3 contains 14 residues. The V gene lost 1 base and the J gene lost 7 bases, with 8 bases spanning the gap. The CDR3: CASSIAAENSPLHF. Here the CDR3 DNA reads TGTGCCAGTAGTATAGCTGCAGAAAATTCACCCCTCCACTTT.

The chain employs TRBV20-1 and TRBJ2-7; D perhaps matches TRBD2 (6 bases). CDR1 is DFQATT and CDR2 is SNEGSKA in the germline V gene (reference sequence). Trimming left V 3 bases short and J 9 bases short, with 18 bases between. This CDR3 contains 13 residues. The CDR3 nucleotides are TGCAGTGCTAGGGGAACGGGGGAAAAGGGGCAGTACTTC. Translation gives CSARGTGEKGQYF.